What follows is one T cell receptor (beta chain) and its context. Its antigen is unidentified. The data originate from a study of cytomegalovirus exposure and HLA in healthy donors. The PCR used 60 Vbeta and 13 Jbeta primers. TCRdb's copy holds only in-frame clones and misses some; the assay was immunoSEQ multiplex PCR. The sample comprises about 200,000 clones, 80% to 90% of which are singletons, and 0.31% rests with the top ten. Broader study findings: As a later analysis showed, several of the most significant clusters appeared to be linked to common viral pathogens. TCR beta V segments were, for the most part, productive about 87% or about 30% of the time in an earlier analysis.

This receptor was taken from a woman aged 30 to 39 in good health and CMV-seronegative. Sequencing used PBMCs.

The CDR3 DNA is TGTGCCAGCAGGGTGACTAGGGGTCAGCCCCAGCATTTT. Translation: CASRVTRGQPQHF. The V gene is TRBV2, the J gene TRBJ1-5, with D possibly TRBD1 on 5 matching bases. CDR3 size: 13 residues. CDR1 is SNHLY and CDR2 is FYNNEI in the germline V gene. V gave up 6 bases and J gave up 6 bases, with 12 bases separating them.